This is a list of T cell receptor beta chains from one sample in a study of cytomegalovirus exposure and HLA in healthy donors. Libraries were prepared by immunoSEQ multiplex PCR; TCRdb keeps only in-frame clonotypes and omits some of them. The table has around 170,000 clones, approximately 81% seen once. Source material: PBMCs. The receptor set was obtained from a man aged 18 to 29 in good health and CMV-seropositive. CDR3s include the opening cysteine and the closing phenylalanine or tryptophan. A D gene is named only where the DNA matches it firmly. Size values are once, few and many counts, or a class for expanded clones, and some rows have none.

J,V,D,size,CDR3,DNA
TRBJ2-2,TRBV6-1,-,-,CASSGQFGELFF,TGTGCCAGCAGCGGACAGTTCGGGGAGCTGTTTTTT
TRBJ2-7,TRBV6-1,-,-,CASSGRTDSWTYEQYF,TGTGCCAGCAGTGGTCGAACGGACAGCTGGACCTACGAGCAGTACTTC
TRBJ1-4,TRBV30,-,once,CALVGAPNEKLFF,TGTGCCCTGGTAGGGGCGCCTAATGAAAAACTGTTTTTT
TRBJ1-1,TRBV28,-,-,CASSLGFGGEAFF,TGTGCCAGCAGTTTAGGGTTCGGAGGTGAAGCTTTCTTT
TRBJ1-1,TRBV28,-,-,CASSFLRQGKADTEAFF,TGTGCCAGCAGTTTCCTCCGTCAGGGGAAGGCGGACACTGAAGCTTTCTTT
TRBJ1-4,TRBV28,-,-,CASSGGFETGNEKLFF,TGTGCCAGCAGTGGAGGTTTTGAGACAGGCAATGAAAAACTGTTTTTT
TRBJ2-3,TRBV6-5,TRBD1,-,CASSYLDRVTDTQYF,TGTGCCAGCAGTTATCTGGACAGGGTAACAGATACGCAGTATTTT
TRBJ2-7,TRBV7-9,TRBD2,-,CASSRAGNPMDEQYF,TGTGCCAGCAGCAGAGCGGGGAACCCTATGGACGAGCAGTACTTC
TRBJ2-1,TRBV28,-,-,CASSTRSGGPSYNEQFF,TGTGCCAGCAGTACTCGTTCCGGGGGGCCCTCCTACAATGAGCAGTTCTTC
TRBJ2-5,TRBV4-1,TRBD2,-,CASSLQTSGYQETQYF,TGCGCCAGCAGCCTCCAGACTAGCGGGTACCAAGAGACCCAGTACTTC
TRBJ2-5,TRBV6-1,-,-,CASKGGQETQYF,TGTGCCAGCAAGGGAGGCCAAGAGACCCAGTACTTC
TRBJ1-2,TRBV5-1,-,-,CASSSGNLANYGYTF,TGCGCCAGCAGCTCAGGGAATCTAGCTAACTATGGCTACACCTTC
TRBJ2-5,TRBV28,-,once,CASRPGHFQETQYF,TGTGCCAGCAGGCCGGGACACTTCCAAGAGACCCAGTACTTC
TRBJ2-1,TRBV2,-,-,CASSEAPGATYNEQFF,TGTGCCAGCAGTGAAGCGCCGGGAGCAACCTACAATGAGCAGTTCTTC
TRBJ1-2,TRBV19,-,-,CASSMGDSGYGYTF,TGTGCCAGTAGTATGGGGGATAGCGGCTATGGCTACACCTTC
TRBJ1-5,TRBV5-5,TRBD1,-,CASSLGTGEGQPQHF,TGTGCCAGCAGCTTGGGGACAGGCGAGGGGCAGCCCCAGCATTTT
TRBJ2-1,TRBV5-1,-,-,CASSLEGGEMFNEQFF,TGCGCCAGCAGCTTGGAGGGGGGGGAAATGTTCAATGAGCAGTTCTTC
TRBJ1-5,TRBV30,-,-,CAWGPGSHQPQHF,TGTGCCTGGGGACCGGGAAGTCATCAGCCCCAGCATTTT
TRBJ2-3,TRBV11-2,-,-,CASTGNPDTQYF,TGTGCCAGCACGGGGAATCCAGATACGCAGTATTTT
TRBJ1-5,TRBV19,-,-,CASIGGFNQPQHF,TGTGCCAGTATAGGAGGGTTTAATCAGCCCCAGCATTTT
TRBJ1-6,TRBV6-4,TRBD1,-,CASSLMPGQENSPLHF,TGTGCCAGCAGCCTTATGCCGGGACAGGAAAATTCACCCCTCCACTTT
TRBJ2-7,TRBV6-6,TRBD2,-,CASSYSPGGVIYEQYF,TGTGCCAGCAGTTACTCCCCGGGAGGGGTAATATACGAGCAGTACTTC
TRBJ1-4,TRBV6-5,TRBD1,few,CASSRVGTDEKLFF,TGTGCCAGCAGTCGGGTCGGGACAGATGAAAAACTGTTTTTT
TRBJ2-5,TRBV5-1,TRBD1,-,CASSLEGQGTSRYF,TGCGCCAGCAGCTTGGAGGGACAGGGTACCTCTCGGTACTTC
TRBJ1-1,TRBV5-6,-,-,CASSWQANTEAFF,TGTGCCAGCAGCTGGCAGGCGAACACTGAAGCTTTCTTT
TRBJ1-4,TRBV25-1,-,-,CASTAWESNEKLFF,TGTGCCAGCACCGCCTGGGAGTCTAATGAAAAACTGTTTTTT
TRBJ2-7,TRBV4-1,TRBD2,-,CASSQDLLAGRYEQYF,TGCGCCAGCAGCCAAGATCTCCTAGCGGGACGCTACGAGCAGTACTTC
TRBJ2-1,TRBV18,TRBD1,-,CASSPPGQDRNEQFF,TGTGCCAGCTCACCTCCGGGACAGGACAGGAATGAGCAGTTCTTC
TRBJ2-7,TRBV7-2,-,-,CASSTDSSYYEQYF,TGTGCCAGCAGCACGGACAGCTCCTACTACGAGCAGTACTTC
TRBJ2-2,TRBV10-2,TRBD2,-,CASSGTSGRGTGELFF,TGCGCCAGCAGTGGAACTAGCGGGAGAGGTACCGGGGAGCTGTTTTTT
TRBJ2-2,TRBV19,TRBD2,few,CASSISGSTGELFF,TGTGCCAGTAGTATTAGCGGGAGTACCGGGGAGCTGTTTTTT
TRBJ1-1,TRBV28,TRBD1,-,CASRSGTGLLAAFF,TGTGCCAGCAGATCCGGGACAGGGCTGTTGGCAGCTTTCTTT
TRBJ1-2,TRBV7-9,TRBD1,-,CASSPDQGAGDGYTF,TGTGCCAGCAGCCCCGATCAGGGGGCAGGGGACGGCTACACCTTC